The source of this T cell receptor (beta chain) is a study of blood T cell repertoires in COVID-19. About the research overall: From the United States, Italy and Spain came samples of acute and convalescent COVID-19. T cells, B-cell-depleted T cells, or PBMCs supplied cDNA or gDNA.

Patients from Seattle were sampled longitudinally, starting during active infection. Source study methods: Cell counts per sample came from amplifying reference gene primers. Libraries were prepared by immunoSEQ multiplex PCR; TCRdb keeps only in-frame clonotypes and omits some of them. From that table come the V and J calls and clone size; the DNA was used to work out D and trimming. This table has tens of thousands of clones, roughly three quarters appearing once. Sequenced: peripheral blood. The TCR originated in a man between 65 and 85 years old with COVID-19, enrolled during active disease.

The CDR3 DNA follows: TGTGCCAGCAGCCGTGACAGAGGCTCTGGAAACACCATATATTTT. Protein product: CASSRDRGSGNTIYF. The chain couples TRBV5-6 to TRBJ1-3; TRBD1 is a possible D gene (5 bases). The CDR3 totals 15 residues. Per the germline V gene, CDR1 is SGHDT and CDR2 is YYEEEE. Trimming removed 4 bases at V and 0 bases at J, with 11 bases between.